The rows below give T cell receptor beta chains drawn from one sample of a study of T cell changes during pregnancy in multiple sclerosis. The data were produced by immunoSEQ multiplex PCR, yet TCRdb's version contains in-frame clones alone and is incomplete. This sample has about 31,000 clones; roughly 87% occur once, and the top ten carry approximately 7.9%. The starting material was CD8+ T cells from peripheral blood mononuclear cells, obtained before pregnancy. The source is a female donor with multiple sclerosis, enrolled in a pregnancy study. Both conserved end residues are part of each CDR3. The order of the fields is D gene, clone size, V gene, CDR3 protein. A D gene is named only where the DNA matches it firmly. Some rows have no size entry. The others give once, few or many, or a class for an expanded clone.

d_gene: NA; abundance: NA; v_gene: TRBV10-3; CDR3aa: CAIRGGGPLNTEAFF
d_gene: NA; abundance: NA; v_gene: TRBV6-1; CDR3aa: CASSEFRVTSYNEQFF
d_gene: NA; abundance: NA; v_gene: TRBV7-9; CDR3aa: CASNGGGRLYGYTF
d_gene: NA; abundance: NA; v_gene: TRBV27; CDR3aa: CASKESSGVLETQYF
d_gene: TRBD1; abundance: NA; v_gene: TRBV27; CDR3aa: CASSLSAGGNTEAFF
d_gene: TRBD1; abundance: NA; v_gene: TRBV28; CDR3aa: CASSFYRGYQPQHF
d_gene: TRBD1; abundance: NA; v_gene: TRBV28; CDR3aa: CASRVTGILYGYTF
d_gene: TRBD2; abundance: NA; v_gene: TRBV9; CDR3aa: CASSRASGRTDTQYF
d_gene: TRBD1; abundance: NA; v_gene: TRBV7-8; CDR3aa: CASSLGQGDTEAFF
d_gene: TRBD1; abundance: NA; v_gene: TRBV6-5; CDR3aa: CASSYGQGAGEKLFF
d_gene: NA; abundance: NA; v_gene: TRBV28; CDR3aa: CASSFYGQYLGYF
d_gene: NA; abundance: NA; v_gene: TRBV5-6; CDR3aa: CAPCTRCDQPQHF
d_gene: TRBD1; abundance: few; v_gene: TRBV19; CDR3aa: CASSPLGTGASPLHF
d_gene: TRBD1; abundance: NA; v_gene: TRBV30; CDR3aa: CAWDRVSTDTQYF
d_gene: NA; abundance: NA; v_gene: TRBV6-5; CDR3aa: CASSEAANSPLHF
d_gene: NA; abundance: NA; v_gene: TRBV6-1; CDR3aa: CASSEVAGEGGDTQYF
d_gene: NA; abundance: NA; v_gene: TRBV7-9; CDR3aa: CASRSSEQFF
d_gene: NA; abundance: NA; v_gene: TRBV18; CDR3aa: CASSSGSGDHTDTQYF
d_gene: TRBD2; abundance: NA; v_gene: TRBV13; CDR3aa: CASSLAVGTSGISDTQYF
d_gene: TRBD2; abundance: few; v_gene: TRBV14; CDR3aa: CASSHQLAGGPDTQYF
d_gene: NA; abundance: NA; v_gene: TRBV5-1; CDR3aa: CASSLGPGSISPLHF
d_gene: TRBD1; abundance: NA; v_gene: TRBV28; CDR3aa: CASSWGQGDSNVLTF
d_gene: NA; abundance: NA; v_gene: TRBV7-9; CDR3aa: CASSPGSYSSTDTQYF
d_gene: NA; abundance: NA; v_gene: TRBV28; CDR3aa: CASSLLRDTDQPQHF
d_gene: NA; abundance: NA; v_gene: TRBV4-1; CDR3aa: CASSQEQANTEAFF
d_gene: NA; abundance: NA; v_gene: TRBV7-9; CDR3aa: CASSFGPGEGNTIYF
d_gene: NA; abundance: NA; v_gene: TRBV9; CDR3aa: CASTMADQGNTEAFF
d_gene: NA; abundance: once; v_gene: TRBV11-3; CDR3aa: CASSLDRAGTEAFF
d_gene: TRBD2; abundance: once; v_gene: TRBV7-2; CDR3aa: CASSLAGGSYEQYF
d_gene: NA; abundance: NA; v_gene: TRBV7-9; CDR3aa: CASTQGGWNEKLFF
d_gene: NA; abundance: NA; v_gene: TRBV2; CDR3aa: CASTTGLATNEKLFF
d_gene: NA; abundance: NA; v_gene: TRBV2; CDR3aa: CASSEVGGSESGELFF
d_gene: NA; abundance: NA; v_gene: TRBV2; CDR3aa: CASSEGQRGFQPQHF
d_gene: NA; abundance: NA; v_gene: TRBV11-2; CDR3aa: CASSLVSASSEQYF
d_gene: TRBD2; abundance: NA; v_gene: TRBV6-1; CDR3aa: CASSEKGGSSYEQYF
d_gene: TRBD1; abundance: once; v_gene: TRBV10-1; CDR3aa: CASSTDRGHQPQHF
d_gene: TRBD2; abundance: once; v_gene: TRBV5-1; CDR3aa: CASSLWGGRAIGEQFF
d_gene: TRBD1; abundance: NA; v_gene: TRBV25-1; CDR3aa: CASTGGQGDVNEQFF
d_gene: NA; abundance: NA; v_gene: TRBV9; CDR3aa: CASSTNRDTLNTEAFF
d_gene: TRBD2; abundance: NA; v_gene: TRBV19; CDR3aa: CASSDSGSYEQYF
d_gene: TRBD2; abundance: NA; v_gene: TRBV11-2; CDR3aa: CASNLLGTSGQETQYF
d_gene: NA; abundance: NA; v_gene: TRBV27; CDR3aa: CASSHFRAPYNEQFF